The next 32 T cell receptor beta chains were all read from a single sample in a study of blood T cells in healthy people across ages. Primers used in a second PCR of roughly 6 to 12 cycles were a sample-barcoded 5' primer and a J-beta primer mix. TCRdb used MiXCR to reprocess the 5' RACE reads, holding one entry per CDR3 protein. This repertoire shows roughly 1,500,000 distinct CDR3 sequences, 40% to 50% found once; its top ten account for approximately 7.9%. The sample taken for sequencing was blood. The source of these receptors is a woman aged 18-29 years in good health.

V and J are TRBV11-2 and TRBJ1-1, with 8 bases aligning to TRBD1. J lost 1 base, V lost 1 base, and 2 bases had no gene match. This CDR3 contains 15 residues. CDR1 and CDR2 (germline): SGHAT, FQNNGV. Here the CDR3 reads CASSLVTGANTEAFF. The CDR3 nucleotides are TGTGCCAGCAGCTTAGTGACAGGGGCGAACACTGAAGCTTTCTTT. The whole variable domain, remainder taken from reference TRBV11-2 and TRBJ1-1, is EAGVAQSPRYKIIEKRQSVAFWCNPISGHATLYWYQQILGQGPKLLIQFQNNGVVDDSQLPKDRFSAERLKGVDSTLKIQPAKLEDSAVYLCASSLVTGANTEAFFGQGTRLTVV.

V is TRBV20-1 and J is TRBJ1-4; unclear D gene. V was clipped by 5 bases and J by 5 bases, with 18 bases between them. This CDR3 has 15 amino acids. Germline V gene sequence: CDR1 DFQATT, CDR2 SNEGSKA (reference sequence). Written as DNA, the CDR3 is TGCAGTGCTCCCCTACTGGATCCTCTAAATGAAAAACTGTTTTTT. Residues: CSAPLLDPLNEKLFF.

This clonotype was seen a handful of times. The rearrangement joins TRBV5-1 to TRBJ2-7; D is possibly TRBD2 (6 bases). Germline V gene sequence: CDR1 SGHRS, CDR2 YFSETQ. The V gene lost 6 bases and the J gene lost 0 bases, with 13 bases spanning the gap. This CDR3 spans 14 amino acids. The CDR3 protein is CASNRGEDSYEQYF. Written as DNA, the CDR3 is TGCGCCAGCAATCGCGGGGAAGACTCCTACGAGCAGTACTTC.

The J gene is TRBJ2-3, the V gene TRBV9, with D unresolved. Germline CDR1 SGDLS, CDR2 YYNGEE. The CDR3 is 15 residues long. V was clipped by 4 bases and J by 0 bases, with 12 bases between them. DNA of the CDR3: TGTGCCAGCAGCCGAGACATTTCTAGCACAGATACGCAGTATTTT. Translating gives CASSRDISSTDTQYF. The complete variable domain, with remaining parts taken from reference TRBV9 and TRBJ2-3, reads DSGVTQTPKHLITATGQRVTLRCSPRSGDLSVYWYQQSLDQGLQFLIQYYNGEERAKGNILERFSAQQFPDLHSELNLSSLELGDSALYFCASSRDISSTDTQYFGPGTRLTVL.

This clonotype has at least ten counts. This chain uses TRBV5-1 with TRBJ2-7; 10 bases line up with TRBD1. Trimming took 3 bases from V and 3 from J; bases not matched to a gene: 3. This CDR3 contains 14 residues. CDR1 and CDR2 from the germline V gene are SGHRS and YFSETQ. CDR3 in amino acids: CASSSGQGNYEQYF. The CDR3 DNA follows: TGCGCCAGCAGCTCGGGACAGGGGAACTACGAGCAGTACTTC.

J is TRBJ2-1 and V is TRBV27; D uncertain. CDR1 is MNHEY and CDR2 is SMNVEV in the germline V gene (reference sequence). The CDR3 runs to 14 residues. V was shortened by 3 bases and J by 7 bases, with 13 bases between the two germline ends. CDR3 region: CASSFLGNYNEQFF. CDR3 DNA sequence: TGTGCCAGCAGTTTTTTAGGGAATTATAATGAGCAGTTCTTC.

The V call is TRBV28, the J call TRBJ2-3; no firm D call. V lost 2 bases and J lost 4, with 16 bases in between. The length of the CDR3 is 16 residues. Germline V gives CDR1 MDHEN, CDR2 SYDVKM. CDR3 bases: TGTGCCAGCAGTTTAAGTTGGGATATCATGGCAGATACGCAGTATTTT. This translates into CASSLSWDIMADTQYF.

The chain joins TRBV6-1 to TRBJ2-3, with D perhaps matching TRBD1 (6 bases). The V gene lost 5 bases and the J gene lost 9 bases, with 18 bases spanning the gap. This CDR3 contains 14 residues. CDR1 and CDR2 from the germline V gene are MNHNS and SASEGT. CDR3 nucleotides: TGTGCCAGCAGTCCCTCGGCAGGGGCGGGCACGCAGTATTTT. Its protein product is CASSPSAGAGTQYF.

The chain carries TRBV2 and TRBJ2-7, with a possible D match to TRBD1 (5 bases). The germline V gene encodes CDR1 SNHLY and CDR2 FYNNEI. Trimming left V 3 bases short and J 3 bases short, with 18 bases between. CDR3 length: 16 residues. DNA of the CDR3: TGTGCCAGCAGTGATCTGTTGTTTGGGGCCTTCTACGAGCAGTACTTC. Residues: CASSDLLFGAFYEQYF. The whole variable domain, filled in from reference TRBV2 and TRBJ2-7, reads EPEVTQTPSHQVTQMGQEVILRCVPISNHLYFYWYRQILGQKVEFLVSFYNNEISEKSEIFDDQFSVERPDGSNFTLKIRSTKLEDSAMYFCASSDLLFGAFYEQYFGPGTRLTVT.

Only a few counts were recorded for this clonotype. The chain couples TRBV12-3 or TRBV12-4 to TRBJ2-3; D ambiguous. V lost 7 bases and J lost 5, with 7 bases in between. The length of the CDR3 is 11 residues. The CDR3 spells CASTDQDTQYF. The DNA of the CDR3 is TGTGCCAGCACCGACCAAGATACGCAGTATTTT.

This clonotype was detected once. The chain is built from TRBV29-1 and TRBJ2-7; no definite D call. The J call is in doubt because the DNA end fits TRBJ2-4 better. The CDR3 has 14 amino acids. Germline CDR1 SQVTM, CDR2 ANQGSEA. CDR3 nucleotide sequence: TGCAGCGTTGAAAAAAGGTTAAGGTGGGACATTCAGTACTTC. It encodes CSVEKRLRWDIQYF.

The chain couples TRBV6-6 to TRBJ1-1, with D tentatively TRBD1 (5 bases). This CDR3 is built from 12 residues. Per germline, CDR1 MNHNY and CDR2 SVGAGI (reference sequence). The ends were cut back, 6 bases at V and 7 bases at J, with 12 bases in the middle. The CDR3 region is CASRITGGEAFF. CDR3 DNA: TGTGCCAGCAGAATTACCGGGGGTGAAGCTTTCTTT.

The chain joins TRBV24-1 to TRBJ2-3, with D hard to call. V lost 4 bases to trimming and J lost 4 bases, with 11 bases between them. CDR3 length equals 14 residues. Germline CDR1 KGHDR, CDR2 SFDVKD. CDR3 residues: CATSDHDRPDTQYF. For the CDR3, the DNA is TGTGCCACCAGTGACCATGACCGCCCAGATACGCAGTATTTT.

This chain's CDR3 is CSARGGSGGGEQYF. The CDR3 DNA reads TGCAGTGCTAGGGGAGGTAGCGGGGGGGGAGAGCAGTACTTC. The rearrangement uses TRBV20-1 and TRBJ2-4; 11 nucleotides line up with TRBD2. This CDR3 is built from 14 residues. CDR1 is DFQATT and CDR2 is SNEGSKA in the germline V gene (reference sequence). Losses at the gene ends were 3 bases for V and 13 bases for J; bases not matched to a gene: 11.

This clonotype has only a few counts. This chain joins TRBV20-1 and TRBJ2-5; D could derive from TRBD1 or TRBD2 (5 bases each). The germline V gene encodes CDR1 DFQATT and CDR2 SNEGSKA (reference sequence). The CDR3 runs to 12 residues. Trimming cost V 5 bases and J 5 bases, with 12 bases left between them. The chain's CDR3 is CSAHGGRETQYF. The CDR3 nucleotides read TGCAGTGCTCATGGGGGTCGGGAGACCCAGTACTTC.

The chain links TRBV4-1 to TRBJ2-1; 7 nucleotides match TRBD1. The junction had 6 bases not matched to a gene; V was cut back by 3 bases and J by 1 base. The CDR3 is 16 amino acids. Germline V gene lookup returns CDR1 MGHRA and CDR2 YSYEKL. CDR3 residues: CASSHPTGPSYNEQFF. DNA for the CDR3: TGCGCCAGCAGCCATCCGACAGGGCCGTCCTACAATGAGCAGTTCTTC.

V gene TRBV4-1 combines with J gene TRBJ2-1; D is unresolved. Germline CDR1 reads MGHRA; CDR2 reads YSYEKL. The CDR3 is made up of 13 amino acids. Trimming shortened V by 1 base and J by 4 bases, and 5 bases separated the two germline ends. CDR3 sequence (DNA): TGCGCCAGCAGCCAAGGCCAGTACAATGAGCAGTTCTTC. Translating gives CASSQGQYNEQFF.

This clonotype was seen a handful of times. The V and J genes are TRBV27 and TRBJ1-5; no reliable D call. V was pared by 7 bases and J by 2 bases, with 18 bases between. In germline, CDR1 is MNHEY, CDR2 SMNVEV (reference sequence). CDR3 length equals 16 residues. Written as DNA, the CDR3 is TGTGCCAGCAAACCGACCACCCCCGGGGGCAATCAGCCCCAGCATTTT. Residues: CASKPTTPGGNQPQHF.

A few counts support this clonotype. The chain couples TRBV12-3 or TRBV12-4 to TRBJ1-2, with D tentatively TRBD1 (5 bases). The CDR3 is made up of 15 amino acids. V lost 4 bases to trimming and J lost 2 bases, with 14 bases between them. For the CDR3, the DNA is TGTGCCAGCAGTTCCACAGGACGGCTAAACTATGGCTACACCTTC. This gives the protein CASSSTGRLNYGYTF.

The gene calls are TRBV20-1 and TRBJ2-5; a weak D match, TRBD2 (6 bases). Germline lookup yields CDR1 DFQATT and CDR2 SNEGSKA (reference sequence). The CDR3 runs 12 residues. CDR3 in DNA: TGCAGCGGCACGGGGACTCAAGAGACCCAGTACTTC. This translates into CSGTGTQETQYF.

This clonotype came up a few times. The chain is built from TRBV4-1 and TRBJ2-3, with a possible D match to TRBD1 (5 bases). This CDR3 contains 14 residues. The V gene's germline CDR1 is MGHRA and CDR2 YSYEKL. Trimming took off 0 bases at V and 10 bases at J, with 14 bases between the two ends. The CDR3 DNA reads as TGCGCCAGCAGCCAAGATGGGGCCGTTAGGGCGCAGTATTTT. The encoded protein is CASSQDGAVRAQYF.

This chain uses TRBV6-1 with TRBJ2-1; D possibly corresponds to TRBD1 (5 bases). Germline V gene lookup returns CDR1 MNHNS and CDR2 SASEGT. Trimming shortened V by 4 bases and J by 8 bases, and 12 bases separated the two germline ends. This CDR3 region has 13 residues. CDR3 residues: CASSGLTGHEQFF. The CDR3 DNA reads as TGTGCCAGCAGTGGGCTCACAGGCCATGAGCAGTTCTTC.

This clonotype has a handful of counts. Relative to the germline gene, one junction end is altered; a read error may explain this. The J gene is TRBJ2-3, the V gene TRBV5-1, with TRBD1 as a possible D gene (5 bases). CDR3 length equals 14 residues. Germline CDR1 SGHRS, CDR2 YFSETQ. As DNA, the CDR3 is TGCGCCAGCAGCTTGGGGGGCCAAACAGATACGCGGTATTTT. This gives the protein CASSLGGQTDTRYF.

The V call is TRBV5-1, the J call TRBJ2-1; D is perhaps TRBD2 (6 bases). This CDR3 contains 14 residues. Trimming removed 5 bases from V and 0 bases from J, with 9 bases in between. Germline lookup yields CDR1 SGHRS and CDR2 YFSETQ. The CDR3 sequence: CASRVADSYNEQFF. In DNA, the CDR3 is TGCGCCAGCAGGGTAGCGGACTCCTACAATGAGCAGTTCTTC.

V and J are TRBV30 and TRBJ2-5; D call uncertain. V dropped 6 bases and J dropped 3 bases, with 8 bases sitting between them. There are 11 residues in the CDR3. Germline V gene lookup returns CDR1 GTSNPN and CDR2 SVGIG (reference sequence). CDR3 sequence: CACQREETQYF. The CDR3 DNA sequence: TGTGCCTGCCAAAGGGAAGAGACCCAGTACTTC.

The CDR3 loop reads CSARGLTGGVLTNEKLFF. For the CDR3, the DNA is TGCAGTGCTAGAGGTTTGACGGGGGGCGTGTTGACTAATGAAAAACTGTTTTTT. The rearrangement links TRBV20-1 to TRBJ1-4; TRBD1 is a possible D gene (6 bases). The germline V and J ends were trimmed by 1 base and 2 bases, with 20 bases remaining between them. This CDR3 contains 18 residues. The germline CDR1 and CDR2 sequences are DFQATT and SNEGSKA (reference sequence).

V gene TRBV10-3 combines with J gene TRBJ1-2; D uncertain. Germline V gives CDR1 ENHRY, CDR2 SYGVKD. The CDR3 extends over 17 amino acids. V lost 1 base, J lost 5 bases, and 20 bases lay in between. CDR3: CAISELITTRLEYGYTF. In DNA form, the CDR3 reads TGTGCCATCAGTGAGTTGATCACGACGAGGCTAGAGTATGGCTACACCTTC.

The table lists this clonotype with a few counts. The CDR3, as DNA: TGCGCCAGCAGCCAAGGTTACGGACAGGGCCCCTACGAGCAGTACTTC. It translates to CASSQGYGQGPYEQYF. V is TRBV4-1 and J is TRBJ2-7, with 8 bases identical to TRBD1. J lost 2 bases, V lost 1 base, and 7 bases had no gene match. Germline V gene data show CDR1 as MGHRA and CDR2 as YSYEKL. The CDR3 extends over 16 amino acids.

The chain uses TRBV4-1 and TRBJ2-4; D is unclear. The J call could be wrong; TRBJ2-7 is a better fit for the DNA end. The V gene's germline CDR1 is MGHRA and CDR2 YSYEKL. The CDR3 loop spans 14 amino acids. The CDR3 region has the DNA TGCGCCAGCAGCCGTGTGAGAGAAGTCCTCGAGCAGTACTTC. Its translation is CASSRVREVLEQYF.

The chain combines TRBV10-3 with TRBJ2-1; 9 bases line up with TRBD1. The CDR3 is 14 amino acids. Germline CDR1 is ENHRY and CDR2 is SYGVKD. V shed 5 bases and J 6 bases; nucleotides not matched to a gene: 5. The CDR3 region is CAISPGQGTNEQFF. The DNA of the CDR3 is TGTGCCATCAGTCCGGGACAGGGAACCAATGAGCAGTTCTTC.

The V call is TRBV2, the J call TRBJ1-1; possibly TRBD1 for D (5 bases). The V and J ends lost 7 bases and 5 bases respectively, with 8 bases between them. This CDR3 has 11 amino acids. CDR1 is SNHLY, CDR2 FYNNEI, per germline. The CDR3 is CASTGETEAFF. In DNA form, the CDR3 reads TGTGCCAGCACGGGGGAGACTGAAGCTTTCTTT.

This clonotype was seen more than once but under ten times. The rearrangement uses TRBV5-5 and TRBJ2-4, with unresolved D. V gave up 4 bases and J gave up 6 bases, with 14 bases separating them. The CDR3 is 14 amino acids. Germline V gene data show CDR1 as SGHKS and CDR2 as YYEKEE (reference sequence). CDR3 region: CASSPDGNSNIQYF. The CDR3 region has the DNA TGTGCCAGCAGCCCGGACGGCAACTCAAACATTCAGTACTTC. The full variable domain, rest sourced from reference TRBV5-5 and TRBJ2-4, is DAGVTQSPTHLIKTRGQQVTLRCSPISGHKSVSWYQQVLGQGPQFIFQYYEKEERGRGNFPDRFSARQFPNYSSELNVNALLLGDSALYLCASSPDGNSNIQYFGAGTRLSVL.